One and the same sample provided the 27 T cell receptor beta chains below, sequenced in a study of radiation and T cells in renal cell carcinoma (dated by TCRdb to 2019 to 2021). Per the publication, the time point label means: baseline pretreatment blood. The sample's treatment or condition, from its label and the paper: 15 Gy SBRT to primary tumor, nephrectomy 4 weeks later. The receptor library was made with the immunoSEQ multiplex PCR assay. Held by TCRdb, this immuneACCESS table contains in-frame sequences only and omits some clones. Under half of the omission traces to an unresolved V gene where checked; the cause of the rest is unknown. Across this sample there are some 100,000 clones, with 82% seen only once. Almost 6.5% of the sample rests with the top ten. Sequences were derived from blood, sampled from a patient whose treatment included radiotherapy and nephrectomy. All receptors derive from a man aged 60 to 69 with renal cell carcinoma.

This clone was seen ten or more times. The CDR3 nucleotides read TGCGCCAGCAGCCAAGCGACAGGGACTAATGAAAAACTGTTTTTT. Its protein product is CASSQATGTNEKLFF. The chain is built from TRBV4-3 and TRBJ1-4; 7 nucleotides match TRBD1. The germline CDR1 and CDR2 sequences are LGHNA and YSLEER. The CDR3 is 15 residues long. V trimming: 1 base; J trimming: 2 bases; junction bases outside the gene matches: 1.

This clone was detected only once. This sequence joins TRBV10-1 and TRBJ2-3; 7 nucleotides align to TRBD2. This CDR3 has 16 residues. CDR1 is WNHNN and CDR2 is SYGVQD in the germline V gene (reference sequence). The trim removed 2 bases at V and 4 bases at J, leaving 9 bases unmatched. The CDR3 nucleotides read TGCGCCAGCAGTGAGGTAGCGGGTCGCAGGTCAGATACGCAGTATTTT. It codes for CASSEVAGRRSDTQYF.

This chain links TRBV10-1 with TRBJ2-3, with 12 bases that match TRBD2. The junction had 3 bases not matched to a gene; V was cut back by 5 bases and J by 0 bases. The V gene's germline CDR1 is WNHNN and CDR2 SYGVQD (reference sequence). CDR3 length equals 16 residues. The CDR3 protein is CASSPTSGRSTDTQYF. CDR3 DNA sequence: TGCGCCAGCAGTCCCACTAGCGGGAGGAGCACAGATACGCAGTATTTT.

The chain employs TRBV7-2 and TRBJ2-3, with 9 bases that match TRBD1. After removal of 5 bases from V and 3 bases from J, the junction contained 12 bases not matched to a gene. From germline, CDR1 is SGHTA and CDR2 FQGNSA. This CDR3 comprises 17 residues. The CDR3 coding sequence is TGTGCCAGCAGCCCACTTGGGGGGACAGGGTGGACAGATACGCAGTATTTT. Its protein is CASSPLGGTGWTDTQYF.

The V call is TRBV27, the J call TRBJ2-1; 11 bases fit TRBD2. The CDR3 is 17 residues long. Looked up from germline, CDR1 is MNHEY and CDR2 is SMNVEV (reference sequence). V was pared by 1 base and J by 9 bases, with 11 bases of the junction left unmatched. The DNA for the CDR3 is TGTGCCAGCAGTTTATTTGGACTAGCGGGTGCCCAAGGTGAGCAGTTCTTC. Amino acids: CASSLFGLAGAQGEQFF.

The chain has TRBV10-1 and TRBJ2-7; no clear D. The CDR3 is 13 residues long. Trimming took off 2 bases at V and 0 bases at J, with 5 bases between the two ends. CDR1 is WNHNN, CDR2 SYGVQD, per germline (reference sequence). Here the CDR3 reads CASSELSSYEQYF. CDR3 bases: TGCGCCAGCAGTGAGCTCAGCTCCTACGAGCAGTACTTC.

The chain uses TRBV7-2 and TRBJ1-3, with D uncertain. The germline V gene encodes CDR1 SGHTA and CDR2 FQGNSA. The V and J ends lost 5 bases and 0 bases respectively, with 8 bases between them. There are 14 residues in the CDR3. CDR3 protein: CASSTRISGNTIYF. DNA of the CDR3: TGTGCCAGCAGCACCCGGATCTCTGGAAACACCATATATTTT.

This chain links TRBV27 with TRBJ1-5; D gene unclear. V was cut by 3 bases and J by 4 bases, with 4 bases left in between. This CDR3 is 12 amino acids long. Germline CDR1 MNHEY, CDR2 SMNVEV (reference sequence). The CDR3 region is CASSFLNQPQHF. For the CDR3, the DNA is TGTGCCAGCAGTTTCCTAAATCAGCCCCAGCATTTT.

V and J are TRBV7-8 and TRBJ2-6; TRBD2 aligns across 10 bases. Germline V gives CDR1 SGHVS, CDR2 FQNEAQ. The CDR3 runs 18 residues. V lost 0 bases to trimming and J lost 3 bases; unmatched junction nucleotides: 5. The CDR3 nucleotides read TGTGCCAGCAGCTTAGCTCTAGCGGGAGTTAATGGGGCCAACGTCCTGACTTTC. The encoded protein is CASSLALAGVNGANVLTF.

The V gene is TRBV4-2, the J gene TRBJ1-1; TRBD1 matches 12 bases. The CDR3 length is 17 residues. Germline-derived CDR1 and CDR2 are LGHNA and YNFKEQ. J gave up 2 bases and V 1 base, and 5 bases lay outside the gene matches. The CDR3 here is CASSQAGTGGFNTEAFF. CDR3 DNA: TGTGCCAGCAGCCAAGCCGGGACAGGGGGCTTCAACACTGAAGCTTTCTTT.

The CDR3 DNA reads as TGTGCCAGCAGTACACAGGGGGCCCGTGAAAAACTGTTTTTT. Its protein product is CASSTQGAREKLFF. The chain uses TRBV27 and TRBJ1-4, with TRBD1 matching 9 bases. The CDR3 length is 14 residues. Germline trimming cut 5 bases from V and 7 bases from J; bases unmatched to any gene: 5. Germline values: CDR1 MNHEY, CDR2 SMNVEV (reference sequence).

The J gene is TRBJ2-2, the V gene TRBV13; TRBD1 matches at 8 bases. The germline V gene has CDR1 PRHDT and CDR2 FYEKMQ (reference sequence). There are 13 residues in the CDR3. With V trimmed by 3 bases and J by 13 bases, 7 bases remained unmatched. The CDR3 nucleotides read TGTGCCAGCAGCTTGGAGGACAGGGTGGGGCTGTTTTTT. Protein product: CASSLEDRVGLFF.

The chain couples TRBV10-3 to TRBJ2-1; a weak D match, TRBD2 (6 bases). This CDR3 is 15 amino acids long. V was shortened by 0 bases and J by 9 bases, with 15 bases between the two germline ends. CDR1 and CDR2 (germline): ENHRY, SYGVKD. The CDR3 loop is CAISESATRRGEQFF. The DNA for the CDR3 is TGTGCCATCAGTGAGTCGGCGACTCGGCGGGGTGAGCAGTTCTTC.

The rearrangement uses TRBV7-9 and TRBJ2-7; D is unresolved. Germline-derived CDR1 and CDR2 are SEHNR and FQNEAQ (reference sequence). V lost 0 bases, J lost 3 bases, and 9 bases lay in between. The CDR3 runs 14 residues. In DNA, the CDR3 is TGTGCCAGCAGCTTAGCGTGGCAGGACTACGAGCAGTACTTC. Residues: CASSLAWQDYEQYF.

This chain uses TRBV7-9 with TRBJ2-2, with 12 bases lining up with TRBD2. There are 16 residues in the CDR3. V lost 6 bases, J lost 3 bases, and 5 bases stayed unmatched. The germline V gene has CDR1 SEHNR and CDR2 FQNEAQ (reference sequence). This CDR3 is CASRLTSGRYTGELFF. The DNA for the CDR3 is TGTGCCAGCAGGCTGACTAGCGGGAGATACACCGGGGAGCTGTTTTTT.

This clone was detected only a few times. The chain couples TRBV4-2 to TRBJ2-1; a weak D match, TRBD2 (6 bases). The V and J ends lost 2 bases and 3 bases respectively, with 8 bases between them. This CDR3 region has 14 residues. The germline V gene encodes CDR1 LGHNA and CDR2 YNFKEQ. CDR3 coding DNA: TGTGCCAGCAGCCAACCGGGAGTCTACAATGAGCAGTTCTTC. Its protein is CASSQPGVYNEQFF.

CDR3 region: CASSFIGGPVDTQYF. The CDR3 coding sequence is TGTGCCAGCAGCTTCATCGGGGGGCCAGTGGATACGCAGTATTTT. This chain links TRBV7-3 with TRBJ2-3; possibly TRBD2 for D (7 bases). Per germline, CDR1 SGHTA and CDR2 FQGTGA. V was clipped by 3 bases and J by 6 bases, with 16 bases between them. The CDR3 totals 15 residues.

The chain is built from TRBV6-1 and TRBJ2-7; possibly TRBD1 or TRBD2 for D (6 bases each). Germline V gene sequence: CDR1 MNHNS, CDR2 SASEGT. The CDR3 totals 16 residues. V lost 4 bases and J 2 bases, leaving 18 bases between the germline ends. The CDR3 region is CASSVYERRGAYEQYF. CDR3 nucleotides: TGTGCCAGCAGTGTGTACGAGCGGAGGGGGGCCTACGAGCAGTACTTC.

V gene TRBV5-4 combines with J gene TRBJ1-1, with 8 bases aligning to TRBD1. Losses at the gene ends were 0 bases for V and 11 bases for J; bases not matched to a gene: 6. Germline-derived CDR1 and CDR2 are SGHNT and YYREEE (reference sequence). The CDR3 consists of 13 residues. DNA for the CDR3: TGTGCCAGCAGCTTGGAGCGTGGACAGGGTGCTTTCTTT. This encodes CASSLERGQGAFF.

CDR3 amino acids: CASSPTGGLAKNIQYF. The CDR3 DNA sequence: TGTGCCAGCAGTCCTACAGGGGGCTTGGCCAAAAACATTCAGTACTTC. The gene calls are TRBV7-2 and TRBJ2-4, with TRBD1 matching over 9 bases. The CDR3 spans 16 residues. CDR1 is SGHTA and CDR2 is FQGNSA in the germline V gene. With V trimmed by 6 bases and J by 1 base, 7 bases remained unmatched.

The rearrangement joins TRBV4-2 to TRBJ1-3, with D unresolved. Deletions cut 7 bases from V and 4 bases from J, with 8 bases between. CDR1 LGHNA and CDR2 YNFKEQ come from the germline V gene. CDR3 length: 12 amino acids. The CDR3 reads CASKADGNTIYF. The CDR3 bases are TGTGCCAGCAAGGCAGACGGAAACACCATATATTTT.

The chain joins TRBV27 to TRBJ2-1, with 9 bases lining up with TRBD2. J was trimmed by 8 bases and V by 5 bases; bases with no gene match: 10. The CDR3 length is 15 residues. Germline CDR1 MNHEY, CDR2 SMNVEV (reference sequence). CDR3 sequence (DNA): TGTGCCAGCAGTCCGACCGGGACTAGCAACGATGAGCAGTTCTTC. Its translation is CASSPTGTSNDEQFF.

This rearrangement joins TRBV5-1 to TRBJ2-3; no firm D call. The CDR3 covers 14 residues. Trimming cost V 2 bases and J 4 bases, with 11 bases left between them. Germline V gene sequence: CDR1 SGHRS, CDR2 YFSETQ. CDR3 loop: CASSLYSGPDTQYF. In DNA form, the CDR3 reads TGCGCCAGCAGCTTATACTCAGGTCCAGATACGCAGTATTTT.

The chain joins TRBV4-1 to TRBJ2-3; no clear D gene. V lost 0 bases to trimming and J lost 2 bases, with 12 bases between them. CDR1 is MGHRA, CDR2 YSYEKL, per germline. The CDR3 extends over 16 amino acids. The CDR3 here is CASSQDPGADTDTQYF. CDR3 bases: TGCGCCAGCAGCCAAGATCCCGGCGCTGACACAGATACGCAGTATTTT.

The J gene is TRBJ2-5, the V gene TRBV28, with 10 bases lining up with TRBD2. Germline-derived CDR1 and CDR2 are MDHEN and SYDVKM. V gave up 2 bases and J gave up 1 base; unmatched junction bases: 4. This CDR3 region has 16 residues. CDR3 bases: TGTGCCAGCAGTTTAATGGGACTAGCGTTCCAAGAGACCCAGTACTTC. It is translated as CASSLMGLAFQETQYF.

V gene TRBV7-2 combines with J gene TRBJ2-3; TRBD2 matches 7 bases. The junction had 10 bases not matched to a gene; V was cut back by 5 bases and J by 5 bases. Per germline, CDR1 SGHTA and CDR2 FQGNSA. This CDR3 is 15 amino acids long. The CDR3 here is CASSIEILAVDTQYF. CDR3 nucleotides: TGTGCCAGCAGCATAGAAATTCTAGCGGTAGATACGCAGTATTTT.

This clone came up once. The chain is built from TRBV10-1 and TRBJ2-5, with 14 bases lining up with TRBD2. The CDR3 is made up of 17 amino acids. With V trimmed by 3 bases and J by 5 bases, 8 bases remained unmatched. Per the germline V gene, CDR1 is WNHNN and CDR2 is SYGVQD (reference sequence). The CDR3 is CASSDPGTSGSQETQYF. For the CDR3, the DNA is TGCGCCAGCAGTGACCCCGGGACTAGCGGGAGTCAGGAGACCCAGTACTTC.